The 30 T cell receptor beta chains given below trace back to one sample, sequenced in a study of blood T cells in healthy people across ages. Combining a sample-barcoded 5' primer with a J-beta primer mix, a second PCR ran for roughly 7 to 11 cycles. One entry per CDR3 protein, called by TCRdb with MiXCR from the 5' RACE reads. The table includes hundreds of thousands of distinct CDR3 sequences, over 45% detected once. The sequencing sample was made of blood. These receptors were taken from a man aged 30-40 years in good health.

The J gene is TRBJ2-5, the V gene TRBV7-2; D remains unclear. The CDR3 length is 14 residues. The V end was cut by 2 bases, the J end by 1 base, with 8 bases between. CDR1 is SGHTA, CDR2 FQGNSA, per germline. For the CDR3, the DNA is TGTGCCAGCAGCTTAAGAAACAGCCAAGAGACCCAGTACTTC. It codes for CASSLRNSQETQYF.

In its sample, this clonotype was seen once. J is TRBJ2-3 and V is TRBV20-1; D is unresolved. CDR3 size: 14 residues. Trimming left V 2 bases short and J 0 bases short, with 9 bases between. Germline CDR1 DFQATT, CDR2 SNEGSKA (reference sequence). CDR3 nucleotide sequence: TGCAGTGCTAGACACCAGACTAGCACAGATACGCAGTATTTT. It codes for CSARHQTSTDTQYF.

This rearrangement joins TRBV27 to TRBJ2-7, with D possibly being TRBD2 (5 bases). Trimming pared 5 bases from V and 5 bases from J, leaving 13 bases between. Germline-derived CDR1 and CDR2 are MNHEY and SMNVEV (reference sequence). This CDR3 is built from 13 residues. This chain's CDR3 is CASSPSERDEQYF. The CDR3 region has the DNA TGTGCCAGCAGTCCCTCCGAGAGGGACGAGCAGTACTTC.

Written as DNA, the CDR3 is TGTGCCAGCAGCCAGACCCTAGCAGAGACCCAGTACTTC. It translates to CASSQTLAETQYF. The V and J genes are TRBV3-1 and TRBJ2-5; the D gene is possibly TRBD2 (5 bases). CDR3 length: 13 amino acids. Trimming removed 3 bases at V and 4 bases at J, with 9 bases between. CDR1 and CDR2 (germline): LGHDT, YNNKEL (reference sequence).

DNA of the CDR3: TGTGCCAGCAGCCAAGAACGAGGGATTAGGCAAACCTACGAGCAGTACTTC. This gives the protein CASSQERGIRQTYEQYF. The chain employs TRBV3-1 and TRBJ2-7; TRBD2 is a possible D gene (5 bases). CDR1 and CDR2 from the germline V gene are LGHDT and YNNKEL (reference sequence). Trimming pared 0 bases from V and 2 bases from J, leaving 17 bases between. The CDR3 has 17 residues.

This clonotype has a handful of counts. V is TRBV25-1 and J is TRBJ2-5; tentatively, D is TRBD1 or TRBD2 (5 bases each). The germline V gene encodes CDR1 MGHDK and CDR2 SYGVNS. This CDR3 region has 16 residues. Trimming stripped 4 bases from V and 4 bases from J, with 19 bases between. In DNA form, the CDR3 reads TGTGCCAGCAGTGTCCCCCTGGGGACCAAAGGAGAGACCCAGTACTTC. The encoded protein is CASSVPLGTKGETQYF.

The chain recombines TRBV7-2 with TRBJ2-3, with 8 bases fitting TRBD1. The CDR3 is made up of 15 amino acids. V was clipped by 8 bases and J by 3 bases; unmatched bases: 10. Germline V lookup: CDR1 SGHTA, CDR2 FQGNSA. The CDR3 here is CASGIQGAATDTQYF. The CDR3 bases are TGTGCCAGCGGGATCCAGGGGGCGGCAACAGATACGCAGTATTTT.

The J gene is TRBJ2-4, the V gene TRBV11-2; perhaps TRBD1 as D (5 bases). The J call may be mistaken, given a closer DNA end match to TRBJ2-7. Per the germline V gene, CDR1 is SGHAT and CDR2 is FQNNGV. The CDR3 consists of 15 residues. The CDR3 DNA is TGTGCCAGCAGCCATGGACAAGCGATAACCTACGAGCAGTACTTC. This codes for CASSHGQAITYEQYF.

The rearrangement uses TRBV20-1 and TRBJ2-7; either TRBD1 or TRBD2 may supply D (6 bases each). Germline lookup yields CDR1 DFQATT and CDR2 SNEGSKA (reference sequence). The V gene lost 1 base and the J gene lost 3 bases, with 16 bases spanning the gap. The CDR3 length is 15 residues. The CDR3 DNA is TGCAGTGCTAGAGTCCTGTCCGGAGGGGGCTACGAGCAGTACTTC. It encodes CSARVLSGGGYEQYF.

This clonotype appeared a few times. V gene TRBV7-9 combines with J gene TRBJ2-1, with D tentatively TRBD2 (5 bases). The V end lost 1 base, the J end lost 2 bases, and 15 bases lay between the germline ends. This CDR3 contains 17 residues. Germline V lookup: CDR1 SEHNR, CDR2 FQNEAQ (reference sequence). The CDR3 loop is CASSLEGEVWTYNEQFF. In DNA, the CDR3 is TGTGCCAGCAGCTTAGAGGGAGAGGTTTGGACCTACAATGAGCAGTTCTTC.

J is TRBJ2-5 and V is TRBV29-1; D is ambiguous. The length of the CDR3 is 11 residues. V was trimmed by 7 bases and J by 5 bases, leaving 11 bases between them. Germline loops: CDR1 SQVTM, CDR2 ANQGSEA. Here the CDR3 reads CSADLQETQYF. The CDR3 DNA reads as TGCAGCGCGGACCTTCAGGAGACCCAGTACTTC.

This chain links TRBV4-2 with TRBJ2-4; D perhaps matches TRBD2 (7 bases). Germline V gene sequence: CDR1 LGHNA, CDR2 YNFKEQ. The CDR3 spans 17 residues. V lost 3 bases and J lost 8, with 23 bases in between. The CDR3: CASSHTGAPGGRDIQYF. CDR3 in DNA: TGTGCCAGCAGCCACACGGGGGCTCCGGGGGGTAGAGACATTCAGTACTTC.

The V gene is TRBV6-1, the J gene TRBJ2-7; D remains ambiguous. Germline CDR1 is MNHNS and CDR2 is SASEGT. Trimming shortened V by 3 bases and J by 7 bases, and 22 bases separated the two germline ends. The CDR3 is 16 amino acids. DNA for the CDR3: TGTGCCAGCAGTGAGTCCAGGACGGCTCTATTGGATGAGCAGTACTTC. Translating gives CASSESRTALLDEQYF.

The J gene is TRBJ2-7, the V gene TRBV4-3; D unclear. Trimming stripped 2 bases from V and 3 bases from J, with 8 bases between. CDR3 length equals 13 residues. CDR1 and CDR2 from the germline V gene are LGHNA and YSLEER. The CDR3 loop is CASSQYLGYEQYF. The DNA of the CDR3 is TGCGCCAGCAGCCAATATTTGGGCTACGAGCAGTACTTC.

This clonotype was observed a handful of times. The V gene is TRBV12-3 or TRBV12-4, the J gene TRBJ2-7, with TRBD1 matching 7 bases. Trimming took 6 bases from V and 4 from J; bases not matched to a gene: 3. This CDR3 is built from 12 residues. Here the CDR3 DNA reads TGTGCCAGCAGGGGACAGAAATACGAGCAGTACTTC. Translating it yields CASRGQKYEQYF.

The chain is built from TRBV5-1 and TRBJ2-5; tentative D call: TRBD1 (6 bases). This CDR3 is 15 amino acids long. CDR1 and CDR2 (germline): SGHRS, YFSETQ. V was trimmed by 4 bases and J by 1 base, leaving 14 bases between them. The CDR3 reads CASSIQGWVQETQYF. DNA of the CDR3: TGCGCCAGCAGCATACAGGGTTGGGTCCAAGAGACCCAGTACTTC.

This clonotype was recorded a few times. The chain employs TRBV7-2 and TRBJ1-2, with D unclear. CDR1 and CDR2 (germline): SGHTA, FQGNSA. The V end lost 2 bases, the J end lost 4 bases, and 17 bases lay between the germline ends. The CDR3 extends over 16 amino acids. CDR3 residues: CASSLRSRQFFYGYTF. DNA of the CDR3: TGTGCCAGCAGCTTAAGGTCTCGGCAATTCTTCTATGGCTACACCTTC.

This clonotype was picked up a small number of times. The gene calls are TRBV20-1 and TRBJ2-7; D is undetermined. The CDR3 runs 14 residues. Germline V lookup: CDR1 DFQATT, CDR2 SNEGSKA (reference sequence). V was shortened by 3 bases and J by 3 bases, with 15 bases between the two germline ends. This CDR3 reads CSASSAPLLYEQYF. The CDR3 nucleotides are TGCAGTGCTAGTTCTGCCCCTCTTCTCTACGAGCAGTACTTC.

The chain is built from TRBV29-1 and TRBJ2-3; D is undetermined. Germline V lookup: CDR1 SQVTM, CDR2 ANQGSEA. This CDR3 has 13 residues. Trimming left V 4 bases short and J 2 bases short, with 10 bases between. The CDR3 reads CSVGLQYTDTQYF. The CDR3 region has the DNA TGCAGCGTTGGACTGCAGTACACAGATACGCAGTATTTT.

The sample holds a few counts of this clonotype. The CDR3 nucleotides read TGCAGCGTTGAGCGGAGCCAAGAGACCCAGTACTTC. Its translation: CSVERSQETQYF. The V and J genes are TRBV29-1 and TRBJ2-5; D remains ambiguous. Germline assignment: CDR1 SQVTM and CDR2 ANQGSEA. The CDR3 sequence is 12 residues long. V dropped 3 bases and J dropped 1 base, with 6 bases sitting between them. The whole variable domain, filled in from reference TRBV29-1 and TRBJ2-5, reads SAVISQKPSRDICQRGTSLTIQCQVDSQVTMMFWYRQQPGQSLTLIATANQGSEATYESGFVIDKFPISRPNLTFSTLTVSNMSPEDSSIYLCSVERSQETQYFGPGTRLLVL.

V is TRBV14 and J is TRBJ2-7, with 9 bases lining up with TRBD1. The germline gives CDR1 SGHDN, CDR2 FVKESK. The CDR3 covers 15 residues. Trimming at V came to 5 bases and at J to 3 bases, leaving 8 bases not matched to a gene. In nucleotides, the CDR3 is TGTGCCAGCAGCACCCGACAGGGGGGATACTACGAGCAGTACTTC. Its protein product is CASSTRQGGYYEQYF. Combining the CDR3 with reference TRBV14 and TRBJ2-7 gives the whole variable domain EAGVTQFPSHSVIEKGQTVTLRCDPISGHDNLYWYRRVMGKEIKFLLHFVKESKQDESGMPNNRFLAERTGGTYSTLKVQPAELEDSGVYFCASSTRQGGYYEQYFGPGTRLTVT.

The CDR3 DNA is TGTGCCAGCAGCCCTAGAACAGCCCCAGATACGCAGTATTTT. It translates to CASSPRTAPDTQYF. V is TRBV2 and J is TRBJ2-3; no reliable D call. CDR1 and CDR2 (germline): SNHLY, FYNNEI. The CDR3 has 14 residues. V lost 6 bases and J lost 4, with 14 bases in between.

The chain combines TRBV7-9 with TRBJ2-7, with 12 bases fitting TRBD2. V lost 4 bases and J lost 6; bases outside the gene matches: 7. Germline lookup yields CDR1 SEHNR and CDR2 FQNEAQ (reference sequence). The CDR3 spans 15 residues. The DNA of the CDR3 is TGTGCCAGCAGCTCGTCACTAGCGGGGGGTAGCGAGCAGTACTTC. The encoded protein is CASSSSLAGGSEQYF.

In the case of this clonotype: A junction end diverges from the germline sequence, so it may reflect a read error. DNA of the CDR3: TGTGCTAGCAGCTTAGCGAGTAGCGGGAGATACGAGCAGTTCTTC. This sequence encodes CASSLASSGRYEQFF. The chain carries TRBV7-2 and TRBJ2-1; 9 nucleotides line up with TRBD2. This CDR3 contains 15 residues. Germline lookup yields CDR1 SGHTA and CDR2 FQGNSA.

The genes are TRBV29-1 and TRBJ2-3, with TRBD2 identical over 11 bases. The CDR3 is 15 amino acids. The V gene end was trimmed by 0 bases and the J gene end by 1 base; junction bases not matched to a gene: 0. Germline assignment: CDR1 SQVTM and CDR2 ANQGSEA. This chain's CDR3 is CSVEELAGGTDTQYF. The CDR3 region has the DNA TGCAGCGTTGAAGAACTAGCGGGGGGCACAGATACGCAGTATTTT.

This clonotype was found many times. The chain is built from TRBV13 and TRBJ2-5; unclear D gene. The CDR3 is 11 residues long. Germline lookup yields CDR1 PRHDT and CDR2 FYEKMQ (reference sequence). V shed 5 bases and J shed 4 bases, with 5 bases lying between them. The CDR3 DNA follows: TGTGCCAGCAGCACAAGAGAGACCCAGTACTTC. It is translated as CASSTRETQYF.

The chain employs TRBV5-8 and TRBJ2-1; 7 bases are shared with TRBD2. This CDR3 has 16 residues. Germline V gene lookup returns CDR1 SGHTS and CDR2 YDEGEE. The J segment lost 6 bases and the V segment lost 0 bases, leaving 9 bases of the junction unmatched. The CDR3: CASSLDAAGMVNEQFF. CDR3 DNA sequence: TGTGCCAGCAGCTTGGATGCAGCGGGGATGGTCAATGAGCAGTTCTTC.

This clonotype was seen repeatedly, ten times or more. The chain uses TRBV6-6 and TRBJ2-1, with 9 bases identical to TRBD1. Germline V CDR1 and CDR2: MNHNY, SVGAGI (reference sequence). The CDR3 spans 14 residues. V gave up 11 bases and J gave up 4 bases; unmatched junction bases: 9. CDR3 bases: TGTGCCGGAGGACAGGGGTTGGAGTACAATGAGCAGTTCTTC. Encoded protein: CAGGQGLEYNEQFF.

V and J are TRBV5-1 and TRBJ2-3; no reliable D call. The germline V gene has CDR1 SGHRS and CDR2 YFSETQ. The ends were cut back, 3 bases at V and 6 bases at J, with 8 bases in the middle. This CDR3 is 12 amino acids long. The CDR3 DNA follows: TGCGCCAGCAGCTCCTCTTTGGATACGCAGTATTTT. This translates into CASSSSLDTQYF.

The chain couples TRBV10-3 to TRBJ2-1, with 8 bases matching TRBD1. Germline V CDR1 and CDR2: ENHRY, SYGVKD. Trimming at V came to 9 bases and at J to 6 bases, leaving 7 bases not matched to a gene. The CDR3 extends over 13 amino acids. For the CDR3, the DNA is TGTGCCATACAGGGGGTGGAACTCAATGAGCAGTTCTTC. Protein product: CAIQGVELNEQFF.